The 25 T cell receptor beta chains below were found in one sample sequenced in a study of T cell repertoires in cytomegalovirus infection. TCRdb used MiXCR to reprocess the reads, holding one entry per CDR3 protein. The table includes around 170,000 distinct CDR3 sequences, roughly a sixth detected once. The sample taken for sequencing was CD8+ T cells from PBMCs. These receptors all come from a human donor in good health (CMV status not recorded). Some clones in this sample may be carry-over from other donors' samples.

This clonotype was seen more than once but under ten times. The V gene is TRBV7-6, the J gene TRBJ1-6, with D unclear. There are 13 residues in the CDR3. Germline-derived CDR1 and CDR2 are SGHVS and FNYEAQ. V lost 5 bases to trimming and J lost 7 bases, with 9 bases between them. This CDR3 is CASSPPQNSPLHF. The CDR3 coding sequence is TGTGCCAGCAGCCCACCCCAGAATTCACCCCTCCACTTT.

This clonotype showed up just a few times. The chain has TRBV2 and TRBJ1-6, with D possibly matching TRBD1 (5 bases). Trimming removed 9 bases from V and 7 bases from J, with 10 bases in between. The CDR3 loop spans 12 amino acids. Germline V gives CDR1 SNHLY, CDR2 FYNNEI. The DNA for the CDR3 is TGTGCCAGGCGGGGCGAAAATTCACCCCTCCACTTT. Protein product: CARRGENSPLHF.

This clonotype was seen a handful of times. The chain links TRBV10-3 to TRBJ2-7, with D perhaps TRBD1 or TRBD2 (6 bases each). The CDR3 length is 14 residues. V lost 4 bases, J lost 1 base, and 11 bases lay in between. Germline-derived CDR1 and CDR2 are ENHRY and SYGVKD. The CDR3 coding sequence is TGTGCCATCAGTGGCGGGACACCTTCCTACGAGCAGTACTTC. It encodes CAISGGTPSYEQYF.

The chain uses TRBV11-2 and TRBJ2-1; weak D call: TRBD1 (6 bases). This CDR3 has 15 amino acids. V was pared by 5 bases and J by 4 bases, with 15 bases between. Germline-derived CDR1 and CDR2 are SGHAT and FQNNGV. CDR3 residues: CASSPPGQFYNEQFF. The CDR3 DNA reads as TGTGCCAGCAGCCCCCCCGGACAGTTTTACAATGAGCAGTTCTTC.

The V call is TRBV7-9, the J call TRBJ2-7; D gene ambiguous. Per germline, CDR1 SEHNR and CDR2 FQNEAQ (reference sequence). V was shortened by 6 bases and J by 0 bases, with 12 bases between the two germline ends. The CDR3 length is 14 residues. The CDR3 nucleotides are TGTGCCAGCAGATCCGGCCAGAGCTCCTACGAGCAGTACTTC. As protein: CASRSGQSSYEQYF.

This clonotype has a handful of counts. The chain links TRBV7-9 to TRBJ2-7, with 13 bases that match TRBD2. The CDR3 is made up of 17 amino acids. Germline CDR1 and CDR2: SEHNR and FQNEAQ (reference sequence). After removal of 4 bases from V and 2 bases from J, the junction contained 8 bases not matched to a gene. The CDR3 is CASSSGLAGPSAYEQYF. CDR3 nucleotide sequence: TGTGCCAGCAGCTCGGGACTAGCGGGACCCAGTGCCTACGAGCAGTACTTC.

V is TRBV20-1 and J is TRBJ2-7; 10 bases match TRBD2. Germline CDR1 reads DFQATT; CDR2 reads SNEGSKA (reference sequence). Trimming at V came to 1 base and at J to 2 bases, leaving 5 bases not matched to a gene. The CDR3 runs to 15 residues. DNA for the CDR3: TGCAGTGCTAGAGTCAGGACTAGCGGTACCTACGAGCAGTACTTC. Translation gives CSARVRTSGTYEQYF.

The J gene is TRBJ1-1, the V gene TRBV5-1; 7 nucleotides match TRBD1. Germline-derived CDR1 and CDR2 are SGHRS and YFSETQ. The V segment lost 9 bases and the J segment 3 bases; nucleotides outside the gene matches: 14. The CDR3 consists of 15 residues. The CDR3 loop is CATRVNRGSDTEAFF. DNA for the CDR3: TGCGCCACTCGCGTGAACAGGGGCTCAGACACTGAAGCTTTCTTT.

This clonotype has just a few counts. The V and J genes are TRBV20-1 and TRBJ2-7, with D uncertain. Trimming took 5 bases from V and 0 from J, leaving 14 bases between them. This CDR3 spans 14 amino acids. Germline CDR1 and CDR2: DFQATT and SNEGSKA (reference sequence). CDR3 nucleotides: TGCAGTGCTGGCTTCTCCTTTAGCTCCTACGAGCAGTACTTC. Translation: CSAGFSFSSYEQYF.

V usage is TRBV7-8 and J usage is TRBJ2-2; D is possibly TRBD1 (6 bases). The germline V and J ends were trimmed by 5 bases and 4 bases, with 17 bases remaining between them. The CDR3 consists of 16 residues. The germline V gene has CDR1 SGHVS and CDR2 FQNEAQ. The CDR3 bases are TGTGCCAGCAGCGCCATACAGGGATTACCCACCGGGGAGCTGTTTTTT. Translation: CASSAIQGLPTGELFF.

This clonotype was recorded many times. In DNA, the CDR3 is TGTGCCAGCAGTCTGCGGTGGGGCTACGAGCAGTACTTC. It codes for CASSLRWGYEQYF. J is TRBJ2-7 and V is TRBV11-2; no firm D call. Trimming took off 6 bases at V and 3 bases at J, with 12 bases between the two ends. Germline assignment: CDR1 SGHAT and CDR2 FQNNGV. CDR3 length: 13 amino acids.

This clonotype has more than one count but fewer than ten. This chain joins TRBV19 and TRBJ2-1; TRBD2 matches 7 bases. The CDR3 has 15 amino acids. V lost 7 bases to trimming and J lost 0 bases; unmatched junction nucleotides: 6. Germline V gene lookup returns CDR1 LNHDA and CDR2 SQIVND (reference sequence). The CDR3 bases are TGTGCCAGTACTTCCGGGACTACCTCCTACAATGAGCAGTTCTTC. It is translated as CASTSGTTSYNEQFF.

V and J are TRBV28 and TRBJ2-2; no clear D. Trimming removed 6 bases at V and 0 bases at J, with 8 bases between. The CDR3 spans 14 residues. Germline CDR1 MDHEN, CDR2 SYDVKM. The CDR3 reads CASRDHANTGELFF. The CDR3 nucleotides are TGTGCCAGCAGGGACCACGCGAACACCGGGGAGCTGTTTTTT.

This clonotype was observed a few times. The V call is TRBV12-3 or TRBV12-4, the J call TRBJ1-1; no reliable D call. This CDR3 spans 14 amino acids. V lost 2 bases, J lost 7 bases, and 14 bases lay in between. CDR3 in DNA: TGTGCCAGCAGTTTAAGTCAGGCCACCGGTGAAGCTTTCTTT. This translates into CASSLSQATGEAFF.

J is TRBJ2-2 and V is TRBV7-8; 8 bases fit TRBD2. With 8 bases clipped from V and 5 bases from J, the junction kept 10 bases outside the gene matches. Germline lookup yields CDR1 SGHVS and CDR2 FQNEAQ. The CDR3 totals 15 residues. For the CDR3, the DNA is TGTGCCAGCCTGATCAGGGGACTAGGAACCGGGGAGCTGTTTTTT. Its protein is CASLIRGLGTGELFF.

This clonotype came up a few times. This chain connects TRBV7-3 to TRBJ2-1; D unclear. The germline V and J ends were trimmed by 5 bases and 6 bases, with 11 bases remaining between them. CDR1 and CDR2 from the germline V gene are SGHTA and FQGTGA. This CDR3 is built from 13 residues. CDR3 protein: CASSPDLGNEQFF. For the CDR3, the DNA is TGTGCCAGCAGCCCAGACCTAGGCAATGAGCAGTTCTTC.

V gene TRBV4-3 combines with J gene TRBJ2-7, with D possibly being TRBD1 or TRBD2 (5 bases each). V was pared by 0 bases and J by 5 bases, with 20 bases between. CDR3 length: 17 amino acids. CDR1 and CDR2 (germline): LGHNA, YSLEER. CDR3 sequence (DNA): TGCGCCAGCAGCCAAGAATGGTACGGGGCGAGAGCGGACGAGCAGTACTTC. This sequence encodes CASSQEWYGARADEQYF.

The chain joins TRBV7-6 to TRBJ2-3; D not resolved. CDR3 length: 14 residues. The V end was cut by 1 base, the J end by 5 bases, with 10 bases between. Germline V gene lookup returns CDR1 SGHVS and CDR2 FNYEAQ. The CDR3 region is CASSLGALGDTQYF. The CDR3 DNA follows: TGTGCCAGCAGCTTAGGGGCCCTGGGAGATACGCAGTATTTT.

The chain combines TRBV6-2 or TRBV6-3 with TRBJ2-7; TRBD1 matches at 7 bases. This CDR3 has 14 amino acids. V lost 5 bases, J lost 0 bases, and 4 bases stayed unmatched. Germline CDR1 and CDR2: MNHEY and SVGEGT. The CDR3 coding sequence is TGTGCCAGCAGTCCCCCAGGGGGCTCCTACGAGCAGTACTTC. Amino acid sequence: CASSPPGGSYEQYF.

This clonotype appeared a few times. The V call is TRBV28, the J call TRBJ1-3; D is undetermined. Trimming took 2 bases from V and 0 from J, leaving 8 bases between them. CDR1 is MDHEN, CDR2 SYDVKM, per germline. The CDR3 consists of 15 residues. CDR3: CASSLGVVSGNTIYF. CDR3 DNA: TGTGCCAGCAGTTTAGGAGTGGTCTCTGGAAACACCATATATTTT.

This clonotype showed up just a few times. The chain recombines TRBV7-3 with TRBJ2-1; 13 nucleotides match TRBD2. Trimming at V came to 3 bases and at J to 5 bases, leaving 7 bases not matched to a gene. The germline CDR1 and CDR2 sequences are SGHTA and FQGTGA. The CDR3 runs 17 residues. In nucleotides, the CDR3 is TGTGCCAGCAGCTTCGACCCCGGGACTAGCGGGGACAATGAGCAGTTCTTC. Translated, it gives CASSFDPGTSGDNEQFF.

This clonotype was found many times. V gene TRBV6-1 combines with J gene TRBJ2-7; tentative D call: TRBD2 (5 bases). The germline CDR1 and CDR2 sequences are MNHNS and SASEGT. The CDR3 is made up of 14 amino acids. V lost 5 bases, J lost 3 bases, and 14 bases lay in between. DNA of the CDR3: TGTGCCAGCAGTTGGCAACCCGGGGACTACGAGCAGTACTTC. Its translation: CASSWQPGDYEQYF.

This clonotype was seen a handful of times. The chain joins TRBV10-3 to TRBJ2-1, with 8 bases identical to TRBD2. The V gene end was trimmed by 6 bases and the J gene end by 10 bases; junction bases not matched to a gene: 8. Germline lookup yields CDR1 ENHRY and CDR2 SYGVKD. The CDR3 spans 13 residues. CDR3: CAISAGREEEQFF. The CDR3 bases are TGTGCCATCAGCGCTGGGCGGGAGGAAGAGCAGTTCTTC.

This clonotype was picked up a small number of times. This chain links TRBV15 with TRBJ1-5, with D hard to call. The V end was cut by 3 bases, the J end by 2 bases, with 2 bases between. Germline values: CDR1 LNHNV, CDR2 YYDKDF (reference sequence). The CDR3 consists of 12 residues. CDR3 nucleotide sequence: TGTGCCACCAGCAGCGGCAATCAGCCCCAGCATTTT. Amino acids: CATSSGNQPQHF.

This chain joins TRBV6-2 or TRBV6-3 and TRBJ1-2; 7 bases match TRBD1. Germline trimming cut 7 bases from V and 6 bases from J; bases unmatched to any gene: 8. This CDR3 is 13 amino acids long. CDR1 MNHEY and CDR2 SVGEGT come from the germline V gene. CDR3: CASTARTGDGYTF. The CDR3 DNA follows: TGTGCCAGCACTGCGAGGACAGGAGATGGCTACACCTTC.